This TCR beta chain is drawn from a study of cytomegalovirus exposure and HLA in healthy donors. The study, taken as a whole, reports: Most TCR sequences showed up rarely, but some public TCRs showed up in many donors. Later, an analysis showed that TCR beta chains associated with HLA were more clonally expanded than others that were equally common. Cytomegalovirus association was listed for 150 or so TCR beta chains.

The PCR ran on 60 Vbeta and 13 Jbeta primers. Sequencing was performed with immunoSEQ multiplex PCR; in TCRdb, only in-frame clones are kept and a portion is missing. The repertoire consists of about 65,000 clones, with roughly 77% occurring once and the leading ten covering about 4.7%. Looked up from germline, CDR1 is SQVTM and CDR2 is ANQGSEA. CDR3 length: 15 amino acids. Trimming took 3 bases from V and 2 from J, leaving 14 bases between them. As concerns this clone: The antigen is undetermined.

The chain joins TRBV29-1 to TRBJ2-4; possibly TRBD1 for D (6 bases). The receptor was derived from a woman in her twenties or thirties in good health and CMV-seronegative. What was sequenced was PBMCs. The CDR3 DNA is TGCAGCGTTGAGCCTATGGACAGCCCCAAAAACATTCAGTACTTC. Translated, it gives CSVEPMDSPKNIQYF. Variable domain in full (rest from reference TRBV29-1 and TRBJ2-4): SAVISQKPSRDICQRGTSLTIQCQVDSQVTMMFWYRQQPGQSLTLIATANQGSEATYESGFVIDKFPISRPNLTFSTLTVSNMSPEDSSIYLCSVEPMDSPKNIQYFGAGTRLSVL.